These T cell receptor beta chains were read from a single sample in a study of beta chain features in type 1 diabetes. Produced via immunoSEQ multiplex PCR; TCRdb's table is partial and in-frame only. The data hold roughly 340,000 clones, with roughly 13% observed a single time. Sequencing was carried out using naive CD4+ T cells from blood. The source is a young woman with type 1 diabetes. Each CDR3 is given with its conserved first and last residue. D genes are given only for firm matches. Expanded clones are given a class, and other clones once, few, many or no size at all.

>.|TRBV6-5|.|TRBJ2-1
TGTGCCAGCAGCTACGAGTCTGAGCAGTTCTTC
CASSYESEQFF
>.|TRBV29-1|many|TRBJ2-5
TGCAGCGCATCACATGGGCTGCAAGAGACCCAGTACTTC
CSASHGLQETQYF
>.|TRBV18|few|TRBJ2-7
TGTGCCAGCTCACTGGCGGCACGCTACGAGCAGTACTTC
CASSLAARYEQYF
>.|TRBV19|few|TRBJ1-5
TGTGCCAGTAGCCCCAATGGCAATCAGCCCCAGCATTTT
CASSPNGNQPQHF
>.|TRBV7-2|few|TRBJ2-1
TGTGCCAGCAGTCTTAGCATACGCGATGAGCAGTTCTTC
CASSLSIRDEQFF
>TRBD1|TRBV2|few|TRBJ2-1
TGTGCCAGCAGAGGGACAGGGGGGTTAGATGAGCAGTTCTTC
CASRGTGGLDEQFF
>TRBD1|TRBV29-1|many|TRBJ1-1
TGCAGCGTGGACAGGGCTAGCACTGAAGCTTTCTTT
CSVDRASTEAFF
>.|TRBV20-1|few|TRBJ1-2
TGCAGTGCTAGACCCGGCTATGGCTACACCTTC
CSARPGYGYTF
>TRBD1|TRBV9|.|TRBJ1-2
TGTGCCAGCAGCGCCGAGGGGACAGGGTATGGCTACACCTTC
CASSAEGTGYGYTF
>TRBD2|TRBV11-2|few|TRBJ2-1
TGTGCCAGCAGCTCGTTAGCGGGAATTCGATACAATGAGCAGTTCTTC
CASSSLAGIRYNEQFF
>TRBD1|TRBV30|.|TRBJ1-5
TGTGCCTGGAGTACCCAAGGGGGCGCGGGCAATCAGCCCCAGCATTTT
CAWSTQGGAGNQPQHF
>TRBD1|TRBV9|few|TRBJ2-5
TGTGCCAGCAGCGCCCGGGACAGACAAGAGACCCAGTACTTC
CASSARDRQETQYF
>.|TRBV11-2|few|TRBJ1-2
TGTGCCAGCAGCTTAGTAACTAACTATGGCTACACCTTC
CASSLVTNYGYTF
>.|TRBV9|.|TRBJ2-7
TGTGCCAGCAGTCCTAGACGAATTTCCTACGAGCAGTACTTC
CASSPRRISYEQYF
>TRBD2|TRBV9|few|TRBJ2-1
TGTGCCAGCAGCGTAGGGCGGGAGGGGGCCGTGGGCTACAATGAGCAGTTCTTC
CASSVGREGAVGYNEQFF
>TRBD1|TRBV27|few|TRBJ1-1
TGTGCCAGCAGTTACCGGACAGGGGGAGGTTTGGGCACTGAAGCTTTCTTT
CASSYRTGGGLGTEAFF
>.|TRBV19|few|TRBJ2-5
TGTGCCAGTAGTCCGCAAACAGGTTCCGAGACCCAGTACTTC
CASSPQTGSETQYF
>.|TRBV25-1|.|TRBJ2-1
TGTGCCAGCAGCAACCCGGGTCCCGTCGTGGAGCAGTTCTTC
CASSNPGPVVEQFF
>TRBD2|TRBV6-6|.|TRBJ2-1
TGTGCCAGCGGGACGAGACTAGCGGCATCCTACAATGAGCAGTTCTTC
CASGTRLAASYNEQFF
>.|TRBV9|.|TRBJ2-7
TGTGCCAGCAGCCCCGCGATTGACAGACTCAGAACCTACGAGCAGTACTTC
CASSPAIDRLRTYEQYF
>TRBD2|TRBV9|few|TRBJ2-7
TGTGCCAGCAGCGTAGGGTGGGGACTACCGGGGGAGCAGTACTTC
CASSVGWGLPGEQYF
>TRBD2|TRBV10-3|.|TRBJ2-1
TGTGCTCTCAAGCGGCGGGAGGGAGGAGAGCAGTTCTTC
CALKRREGGEQFF
>.|TRBV29-1|.|TRBJ2-5
TGCAGCGTTGAAGATCTTCGGGGGACCCAGTACTTC
CSVEDLRGTQYF
>TRBD2|TRBV18|.|TRBJ2-3
TGTGCCAGCTCACCCAAACTAGCGTTGGGCACAGATACGCAGTATTTT
CASSPKLALGTDTQYF
>.|TRBV28|few|TRBJ2-7
TGTGCCAGCAGCCATAGTTCCTCCTACGAGCAGTACTTC
CASSHSSSYEQYF
>.|TRBV27|few|TRBJ1-5
TGTGCCAGCAGTTTAAGTTTCGGGAATCAGCCCCAGCATTTT
CASSLSFGNQPQHF
>TRBD2|TRBV7-6|.|TRBJ2-7
TGTGCCAGCAGCCAAGGACTAGCTTTGAGCTCCTACGAGCAGTACTTC
CASSQGLALSSYEQYF
>TRBD2|TRBV11-2|.|TRBJ2-1
TGTGCCAGCAGCCCCGTCCGGAGCGGGAGTAGGAATGAGCAGTTCTTC
CASSPVRSGSRNEQFF
>.|TRBV19|few|TRBJ1-5
TGTGCCAGTAGTATCGGGTTCAGATATTATAGCAATCAGCCCCAGCATTTT
CASSIGFRYYSNQPQHF
>.|TRBV29-1|few|TRBJ2-7
TGCAGGAGAAATCCTGCGAACTACGAGCAGTACTTC
CRRNPANYEQYF
>.|TRBV7-9|.|TRBJ2-7
TGTGCCAGCAGCCCTGGACAGTCACACTCCTACGAGCAGTACTTC
CASSPGQSHSYEQYF